These 20 T cell receptor beta chains originate from one sample sequenced in a study of technical replicates of blood from a handful of donors. Some clones are missing from TCRdb's copy, which holds only in-frame ones; the method was immunoSEQ multiplex PCR. Counted here are 100,000 or so clones, nearly 96% occurring once; the ten biggest clones make up approximately 0.2%. Sequencing input: T cells isolated from PBMCs. Every receptor here comes from a human donor in good health.

The chain uses TRBV11-3 and TRBJ1-2; possibly TRBD1 for D (5 bases). V lost 1 base and J 4 bases, leaving 16 bases between the germline ends. This CDR3 has 16 amino acids. CDR1 and CDR2 from the germline V gene are SGHNT and YENEEA. The DNA of the CDR3 is TGTGCCAGCAGCTTAGGGGCAGGGCGGTCTTCCTATGGCTACACCTTC. The encoded protein is CASSLGAGRSSYGYTF.

The chain combines TRBV2 with TRBJ2-3; the match to TRBD2 covers 10 bases. V trimming: 5 bases; J trimming: 4 bases; junction bases outside the gene matches: 9. The CDR3 extends over 16 amino acids. Germline-derived CDR1 and CDR2 are SNHLY and FYNNEI. CDR3 amino acids: CASSLLAGEYSDTQYF. The CDR3 coding sequence is TGTGCCAGCAGTTTGCTAGCGGGAGAATATTCAGATACGCAGTATTTT.

The chain joins TRBV18 to TRBJ1-4, with 9 bases that match TRBD1. V was pared by 3 bases and J by 8 bases, with 10 bases of the junction left unmatched. This CDR3 contains 16 residues. Germline assignment: CDR1 KGHSH and CDR2 LQKENI. The DNA of the CDR3 is TGTGCCAGCTCACCCGCGGCCCCGGGACAGGGAGAAAAACTGTTTTTT. Protein: CASSPAAPGQGEKLFF.

The CDR3 region has the DNA TGTGCCAGCAGTTTATCGGCAAGCGGGACGTGGGGAGGGCAGCCCCAGCATTTT. Its protein product is CASSLSASGTWGGQPQHF. The V gene is TRBV28, the J gene TRBJ1-5, with D possibly TRBD1 on 5 matching bases. Germline CDR1 reads MDHEN; CDR2 reads SYDVKM. Between the trimmed V and J ends, which lost 1 base and 7 bases, there was a span of 23 bases. The CDR3 totals 18 residues.

The sample holds one count of this clone. The chain couples TRBV29-1 to TRBJ2-7, with 10 positions matching TRBD2. There are 15 residues in the CDR3. V gave up 0 bases and J gave up 4 bases; unmatched junction bases: 6. The germline CDR1 and CDR2 sequences are SQVTM and ANQGSEA. The CDR3 sequence is CSVEDLASGRYEQYF. As DNA, the CDR3 is TGCAGCGTTGAAGATCTTGCTAGCGGGAGATACGAGCAGTACTTC.

This sequence joins TRBV19 and TRBJ2-7; D is possibly TRBD1 (6 bases). V was cut by 3 bases and J by 2 bases, with 14 bases left in between. The CDR3 runs to 15 residues. The germline V gene encodes CDR1 LNHDA and CDR2 SQIVND (reference sequence). CDR3 sequence reads: CASSIFRGRAYEQYF. In DNA, the CDR3 is TGTGCCAGTAGTATTTTTAGGGGGAGAGCCTACGAGCAGTACTTC.

The chain combines TRBV7-2 with TRBJ2-3; D is possibly TRBD2 (7 bases). The CDR3 consists of 16 residues. Germline CDR1 SGHTA, CDR2 FQGNSA. Trimming shortened V by 4 bases and J by 2 bases, and 16 bases separated the two germline ends. CDR3 amino acids: CASSSRTGGLTDTQYF. For the CDR3, the DNA is TGTGCCAGCAGCTCGAGGACGGGGGGCCTCACAGATACGCAGTATTTT.

The chain is built from TRBV28 and TRBJ1-1; the D gene is possibly TRBD1 (6 bases). The CDR3 totals 15 residues. Germline CDR1 and CDR2: MDHEN and SYDVKM. V lost 7 bases to trimming and J lost 5 bases, with 20 bases between them. This chain's CDR3 is CASINGGAGWTEAFF. The DNA for the CDR3 is TGTGCCAGCATCAATGGGGGGGCAGGCTGGACTGAAGCTTTCTTT.

The V call is TRBV5-6, the J call TRBJ1-1; D gene uncertain. This CDR3 is built from 16 residues. Trimming took off 1 base at V and 0 bases at J, with 13 bases between the two ends. CDR1 is SGHDT and CDR2 is YYEEEE in the germline V gene. The CDR3 DNA sequence: TGTGCCAGCAGCTTGCTGCTACGGGAGGTGAACACTGAAGCTTTCTTT. Its translation: CASSLLLREVNTEAFF.

The rearrangement uses TRBV4-2 and TRBJ2-7, with D perhaps matching TRBD2 (6 bases). The CDR3 extends over 15 amino acids. In germline, CDR1 is LGHNA, CDR2 YNFKEQ. The V gene lost 0 bases and the J gene lost 2 bases, with 11 bases spanning the gap. The CDR3: CASSQERSGPYEQYF. The CDR3 coding sequence is TGTGCCAGCAGCCAAGAGCGTAGCGGTCCCTACGAGCAGTACTTC.

The V call is TRBV19, the J call TRBJ2-1, with 14 bases identical to TRBD2. V was pared by 1 base and J by 8 bases, with 7 bases of the junction left unmatched. The CDR3 is 17 amino acids. Germline values: CDR1 LNHDA, CDR2 SQIVND (reference sequence). The CDR3 nucleotides read TGTGCCAGTAGTATAGGCCCCGGACTAGCGGGGGGCTATGAGCAGTTCTTC. The encoded protein is CASSIGPGLAGGYEQFF.

J is TRBJ2-3 and V is TRBV11-2; 7 bases line up with TRBD1. Trimming took 3 bases from V and 3 from J; bases not matched to a gene: 12. The CDR3 runs to 17 residues. Per the germline V gene, CDR1 is SGHAT and CDR2 is FQNNGV. The CDR3 coding sequence is TGTGCCAGCAGCTTCGGAATAAACAGGGGTAGGACAGATACGCAGTATTTT. This encodes CASSFGINRGRTDTQYF.

This clone was seen just once. CDR3 in amino acids: CASSEGTGVAYGYTF. The CDR3 DNA sequence: TGTGCCAGCAGTGAGGGGACAGGCGTCGCCTATGGCTACACCTTC. This chain uses TRBV6-1 with TRBJ1-2, with 8 bases matching TRBD1. The length of the CDR3 is 15 residues. CDR1 MNHNS and CDR2 SASEGT come from the germline V gene. Trimming removed 3 bases from V and 4 bases from J; junction bases left unmatched: 7.

The rearrangement uses TRBV11-3 and TRBJ1-1, with 7 bases lining up with TRBD1. The CDR3 has 14 residues. CDR1 and CDR2 from the germline V gene are SGHNT and YENEEA. V was clipped by 1 base and J by 1 base; unmatched bases: 0. CDR3 sequence reads: CASSLGQGNTEAFF. The DNA for the CDR3 is TGTGCCAGCAGCTTAGGACAGGGGAACACTGAAGCTTTCTTT. Combining the CDR3 with reference TRBV11-3 and TRBJ1-1 gives the whole variable domain EAGVVQSPRYKIIEKKQPVAFWCNPISGHNTLYWYLQNLGQGPELLIRYENEEAVDDSQLPKDRFSAERLKGVDSTLKIQPAELGDSAVYLCASSLGQGNTEAFFGQGTRLTVV.

The chain employs TRBV6-6 and TRBJ2-3; D might be TRBD1 (6 bases). The V end was cut by 6 bases, the J end by 2 bases, with 12 bases between. The V gene's germline CDR1 is MNHNY and CDR2 SVGAGI (reference sequence). CDR3 size: 14 residues. CDR3 nucleotides: TGTGCCAGCAGCCGACAGGTTACCACAGATACGCAGTATTTT. Its translation: CASSRQVTTDTQYF.

The rearrangement uses TRBV6-6 and TRBJ2-7; TRBD2 matches at 7 bases. V lost 5 bases, J lost 3 bases, and 4 bases stayed unmatched. Germline-derived CDR1 and CDR2 are MNHNY and SVGAGI (reference sequence). The CDR3 has 13 residues. For the CDR3, the DNA is TGTGCCAGCAGTGTAGCGGGTTTCTACGAGCAGTACTTC. Translated, it gives CASSVAGFYEQYF.

The rearrangement links TRBV28 to TRBJ1-1, with 10 bases lining up with TRBD1. The trim removed 3 bases at V and 5 bases at J, leaving 9 bases unmatched. The V gene's germline CDR1 is MDHEN and CDR2 SYDVKM. This CDR3 has 16 amino acids. CDR3 DNA sequence: TGTGCCAGCAGTTTCTTAGGGACAGGGGAGGAAACTGAAGCTTTCTTT. Amino acids: CASSFLGTGEETEAFF. The full variable domain, completed using reference TRBV28 and TRBJ1-1, is DVKVTQSSRYLVKRTGEKVFLECVQDMDHENMFWYRQDPGLGLRLIYFSYDVKMKEKGDIPEGYSVSREKKERFSLILESASTNQTSMYLCASSFLGTGEETEAFFGQGTRLTVV.

This chain uses TRBV6-1 with TRBJ1-1, with TRBD1 matching over 11 bases. The CDR3 is 14 amino acids. Germline V lookup: CDR1 MNHNS, CDR2 SASEGT. After removal of 5 bases from V and 7 bases from J, the junction contained 6 bases not matched to a gene. CDR3 DNA sequence: TGTGCCAGCAGTTCGGGACAGGGGGGGAATGAAGCTTTCTTT. Translating it yields CASSSGQGGNEAFF.

The chain recombines TRBV6-5 with TRBJ2-2; 9 bases match TRBD1. The V gene's germline CDR1 is MNHEY and CDR2 SVGAGI. J gave up 5 bases and V 6 bases, and 4 bases lay outside the gene matches. The CDR3 is 14 amino acids. The CDR3 DNA follows: TGTGCCAGCAGCCAACAGGGGGCAACCGGGGAGCTGTTTTTT. As protein: CASSQQGATGELFF.

The V and J genes are TRBV6-1 and TRBJ2-5; TRBD1 aligns across 7 bases. Germline CDR1 MNHNS, CDR2 SASEGT. The CDR3 is 16 residues long. V lost 4 bases to trimming and J lost 4 bases; unmatched junction nucleotides: 12. The chain's CDR3 is CASSAILRPGGETQYF. The DNA for the CDR3 is TGTGCCAGCAGTGCCATATTGAGGCCAGGGGGAGAGACCCAGTACTTC.